Included here is one T cell receptor (beta chain) sequence, with context. This clone has ten or more counts. There is no known antigen for this receptor. No quality values exist for individual bases; no much larger clone is one base distant. The sample originates from a study of metastatic and nonmetastatic thyroid tumors (dated by TCRdb to 2019 to 2021). In terms of the full investigation: Repertoires were compared across peripheral blood and tumor or nodule tissue samples from malignant and benign thyroid patients.

Library creation used PCR. Data came from an Illumina HiSeq 4000. High-throughput sequencing was used to profile the CDR3 region of the TCR beta-chain in every patient. The paper's data handling went like this. Drawing on CDR3 differences between clinicopathological groups, the researchers built a classifier meant to tell apart patients with distant-metastatic papillary thyroid cancer. The Shannon index was used to measure repertoire diversity, and the Morisita-Horn index was used to measure how similar tumor and blood repertoires were. TCRdb applied fastp at Q25 and MiXCR to the public reads, then kept only in-frame beta chains. None of the V and J calls come from the authors' own analysis; TCRdb made them. Across this sample there are about 25,000 clones, with approximately 20% seen only once. The ten biggest clones cover more than 6.5% of the sample. The CDR3 runs 13 amino acids, cysteine and phenylalanine included. Here the CDR3 DNA is all that survives: 39 bases in frame from base 1. The germline V and J ends show losses of 6 bases and 1 base respectively, and no gene match explains 3 bases of the junction. Per the germline V gene (reference sequence), DFQATT is the CDR1 and SNEGSKA is the CDR2.

None of the patients had been given any treatment before thyroid surgery. Using T-cell receptor beta sequencing, the researchers looked back retrospectively at clinical samples from patients, gathered between about 2012 and 2018. What the work shows at the level of the full study, not this receptor alone: In both blood and tumor samples, TCR beta diversity was reported to be significantly higher in malignant tumors than in benign nodules.

The sample consisted of blood. This receptor was obtained from a female donor with papillary thyroid cancer or a benign thyroid nodule (not recorded which). Some clones in this sample may be carry-over from other donors' samples. In this chain, TRBV20-1 is recombined with TRBJ1-2, and TRBD1 aligns with 9 junction nucleotides. The base sequence is TGCAGTGCCCGGGACAGGGTTAACTATGGCTACACCTTC. Its protein is CSARDRVNYGYTF.